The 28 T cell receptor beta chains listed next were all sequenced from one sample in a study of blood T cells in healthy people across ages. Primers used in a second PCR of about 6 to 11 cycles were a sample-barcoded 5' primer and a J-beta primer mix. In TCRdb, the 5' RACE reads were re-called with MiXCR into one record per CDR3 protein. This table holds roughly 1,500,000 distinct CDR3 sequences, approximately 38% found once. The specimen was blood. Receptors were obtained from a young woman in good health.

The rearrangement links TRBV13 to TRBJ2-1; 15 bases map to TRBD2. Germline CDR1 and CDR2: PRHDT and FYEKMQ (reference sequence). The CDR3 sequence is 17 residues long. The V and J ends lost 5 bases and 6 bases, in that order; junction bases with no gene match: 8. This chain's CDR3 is CASSDPGLAGGSNEQFF. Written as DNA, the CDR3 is TGTGCCAGCAGCGACCCGGGACTAGCGGGAGGATCCAATGAGCAGTTCTTC.

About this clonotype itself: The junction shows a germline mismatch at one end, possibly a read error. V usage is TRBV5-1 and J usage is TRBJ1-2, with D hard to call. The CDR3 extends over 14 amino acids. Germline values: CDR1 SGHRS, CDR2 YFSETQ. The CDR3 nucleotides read TGCGCCAGCAGCTTTCGGTTAGCTAACTATGGCTACAACTTC. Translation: CASSFRLANYGYNF.

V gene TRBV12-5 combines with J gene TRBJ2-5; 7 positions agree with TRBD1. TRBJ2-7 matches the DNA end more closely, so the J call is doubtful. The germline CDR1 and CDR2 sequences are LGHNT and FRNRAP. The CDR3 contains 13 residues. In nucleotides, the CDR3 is TGTGCTAGTGCCGCCGGGACAGCCTACGAGCAGTACTTC. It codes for CASAAGTAYEQYF.

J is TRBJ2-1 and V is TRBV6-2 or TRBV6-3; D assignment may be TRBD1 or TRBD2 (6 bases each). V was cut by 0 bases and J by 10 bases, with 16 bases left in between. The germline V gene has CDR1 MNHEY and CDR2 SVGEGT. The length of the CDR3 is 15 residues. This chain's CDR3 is CASSYSAGQLGEQFF. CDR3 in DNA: TGTGCCAGCAGTTACTCGGCGGGACAACTCGGCGAGCAGTTCTTC.

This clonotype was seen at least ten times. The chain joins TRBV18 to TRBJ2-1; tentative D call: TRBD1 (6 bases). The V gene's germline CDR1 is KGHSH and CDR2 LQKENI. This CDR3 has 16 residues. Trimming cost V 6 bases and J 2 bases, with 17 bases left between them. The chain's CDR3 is CASSLRQDLTYNEQFF. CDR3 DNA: TGTGCCAGCTCCCTACGACAGGATTTGACCTACAATGAGCAGTTCTTC.

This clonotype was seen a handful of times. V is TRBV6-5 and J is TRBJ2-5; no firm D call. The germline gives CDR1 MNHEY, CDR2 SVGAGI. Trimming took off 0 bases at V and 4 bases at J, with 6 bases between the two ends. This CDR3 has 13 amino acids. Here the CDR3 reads CASSYSARETQYF. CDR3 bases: TGTGCCAGCAGTTACTCGGCTCGAGAGACCCAGTACTTC.

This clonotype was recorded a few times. The CDR3 DNA follows: TGTGCCAGCAGCCTTTCGACCCAGAATAGCAATCAGCCCCAGCATTTT. It is translated as CASSLSTQNSNQPQHF. The chain employs TRBV5-5 and TRBJ1-5; D gene uncertain. Germline-derived CDR1 and CDR2 are SGHKS and YYEKEE (reference sequence). The CDR3 is made up of 16 amino acids. Trimming left V 4 bases short and J 0 bases short, with 14 bases between. The whole variable domain, remainder taken from reference TRBV5-5 and TRBJ1-5, is DAGVTQSPTHLIKTRGQQVTLRCSPISGHKSVSWYQQVLGQGPQFIFQYYEKEERGRGNFPDRFSARQFPNYSSELNVNALLLGDSALYLCASSLSTQNSNQPQHFGDGTRLSIL.

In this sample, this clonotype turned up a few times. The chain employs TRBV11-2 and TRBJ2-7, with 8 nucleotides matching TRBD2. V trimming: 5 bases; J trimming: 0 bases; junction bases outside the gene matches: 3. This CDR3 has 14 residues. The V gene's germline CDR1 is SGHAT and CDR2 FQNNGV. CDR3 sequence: CASSATSGSYEQYF. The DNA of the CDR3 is TGTGCCAGCAGCGCCACTAGCGGCTCCTACGAGCAGTACTTC.

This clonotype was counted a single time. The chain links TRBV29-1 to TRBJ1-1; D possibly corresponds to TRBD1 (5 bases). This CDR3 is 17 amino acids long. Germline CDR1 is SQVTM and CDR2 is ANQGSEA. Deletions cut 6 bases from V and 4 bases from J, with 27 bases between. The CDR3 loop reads CSVQKFTGRGSVTEAFF. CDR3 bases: TGCAGCGTCCAGAAGTTTACGGGACGGGGATCGGTCACTGAAGCTTTCTTT.

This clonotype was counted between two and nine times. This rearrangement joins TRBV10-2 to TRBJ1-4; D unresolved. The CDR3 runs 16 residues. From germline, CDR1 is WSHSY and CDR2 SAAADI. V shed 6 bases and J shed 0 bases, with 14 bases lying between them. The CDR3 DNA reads TGCGCCAGCAGGGGAGATGCGCGGGCAACTAATGAAAAACTGTTTTTT. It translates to CASRGDARATNEKLFF.

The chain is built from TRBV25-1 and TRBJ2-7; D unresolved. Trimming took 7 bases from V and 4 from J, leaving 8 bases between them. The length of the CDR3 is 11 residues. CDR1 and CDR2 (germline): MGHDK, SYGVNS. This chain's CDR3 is CASKVGYEQYF. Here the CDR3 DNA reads TGTGCCAGCAAGGTCGGTTACGAGCAGTACTTC.

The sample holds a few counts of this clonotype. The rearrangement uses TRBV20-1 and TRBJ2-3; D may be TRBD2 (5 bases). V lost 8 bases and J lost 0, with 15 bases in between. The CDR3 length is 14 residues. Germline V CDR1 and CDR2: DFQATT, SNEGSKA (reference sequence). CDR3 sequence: CSSESRTSTDTQYF. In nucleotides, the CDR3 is TGCAGTTCGGAAAGTAGGACTAGCACAGATACGCAGTATTTT.

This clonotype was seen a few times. DNA for the CDR3: TGCAGTGCTAGAGGGCTACAATACTACAATGAGCAGTTCTTC. Its translation: CSARGLQYYNEQFF. J is TRBJ2-1 and V is TRBV20-1; D is unclear. Germline V CDR1 and CDR2: DFQATT, SNEGSKA (reference sequence). V was cut by 1 base and J by 3 bases, with 10 bases left in between. The CDR3 has 14 residues.

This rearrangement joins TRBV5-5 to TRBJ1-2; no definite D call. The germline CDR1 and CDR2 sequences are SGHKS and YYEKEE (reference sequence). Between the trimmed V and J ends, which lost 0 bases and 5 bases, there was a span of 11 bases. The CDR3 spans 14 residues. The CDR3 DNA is TGTGCCAGCAGCTTGGGGGTCACAGAATATGGCTACACCTTC. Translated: CASSLGVTEYGYTF.

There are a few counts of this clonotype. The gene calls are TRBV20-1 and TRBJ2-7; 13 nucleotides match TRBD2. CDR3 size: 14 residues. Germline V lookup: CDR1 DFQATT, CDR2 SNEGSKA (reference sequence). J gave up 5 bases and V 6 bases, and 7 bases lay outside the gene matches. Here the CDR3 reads CSARTSGGIDEQYF. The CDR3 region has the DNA TGCAGTGCCCGGACTAGCGGGGGAATAGACGAGCAGTACTTC.

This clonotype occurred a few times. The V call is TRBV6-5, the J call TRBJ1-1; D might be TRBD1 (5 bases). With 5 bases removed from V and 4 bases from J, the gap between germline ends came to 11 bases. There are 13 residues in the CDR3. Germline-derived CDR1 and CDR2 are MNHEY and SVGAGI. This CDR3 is CASSPGGVTEAFF. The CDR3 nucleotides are TGTGCCAGCAGTCCCGGGGGGGTCACTGAAGCTTTCTTT.

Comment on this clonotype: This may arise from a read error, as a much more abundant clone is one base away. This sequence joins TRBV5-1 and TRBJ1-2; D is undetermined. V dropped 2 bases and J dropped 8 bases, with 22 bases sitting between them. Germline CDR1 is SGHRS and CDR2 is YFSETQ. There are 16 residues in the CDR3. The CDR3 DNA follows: TGCGCCAGCAGCTTTGGGTGGATAGGGCCCGGCGGCGGCTACACCTTC. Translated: CASSFGWIGPGGGYTF.

CDR3 sequence reads: CASSLNRDRDHEQYF. As DNA, the CDR3 is TGCGCCAGCAGCCTAAACCGGGACAGGGACCACGAGCAGTACTTC. The chain combines TRBV4-1 with TRBJ2-7, with TRBD1 matching over 9 bases. Unmatched junction bases numbered 9, after V lost 4 bases and J lost 5 bases. This CDR3 spans 15 amino acids. Germline V gives CDR1 MGHRA, CDR2 YSYEKL.

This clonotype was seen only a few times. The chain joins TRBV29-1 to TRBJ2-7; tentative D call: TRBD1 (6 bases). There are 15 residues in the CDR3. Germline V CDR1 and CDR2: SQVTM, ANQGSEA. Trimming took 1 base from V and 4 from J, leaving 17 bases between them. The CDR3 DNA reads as TGCAGCGTTGAAGGAGTCGGCAGGGGAACTTACGAGCAGTACTTC. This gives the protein CSVEGVGRGTYEQYF.

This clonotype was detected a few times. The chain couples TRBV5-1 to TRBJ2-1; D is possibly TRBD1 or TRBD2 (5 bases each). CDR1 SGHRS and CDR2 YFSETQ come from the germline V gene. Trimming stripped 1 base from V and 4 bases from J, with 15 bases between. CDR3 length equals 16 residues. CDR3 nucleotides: TGCGCCAGCAGCTTGTCCTGGGACCGATCTTACAATGAGCAGTTCTTC. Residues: CASSLSWDRSYNEQFF.

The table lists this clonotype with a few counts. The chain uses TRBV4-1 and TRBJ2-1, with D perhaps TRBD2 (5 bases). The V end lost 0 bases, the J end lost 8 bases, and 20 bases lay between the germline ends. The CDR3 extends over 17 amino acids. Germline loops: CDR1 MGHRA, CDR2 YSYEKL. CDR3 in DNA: TGCGCCAGCAGCCAAGATAATAACGTAGGGAGTATCCATGAGCAGTTCTTC. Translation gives CASSQDNNVGSIHEQFF.

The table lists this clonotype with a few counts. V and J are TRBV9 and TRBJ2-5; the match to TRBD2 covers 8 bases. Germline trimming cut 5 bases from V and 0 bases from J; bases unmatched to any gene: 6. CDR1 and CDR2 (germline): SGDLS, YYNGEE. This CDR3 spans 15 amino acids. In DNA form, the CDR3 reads TGTGCCAGCAGAAAGAGCGGGGGTTACCAAGAGACCCAGTACTTC. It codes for CASRKSGGYQETQYF.

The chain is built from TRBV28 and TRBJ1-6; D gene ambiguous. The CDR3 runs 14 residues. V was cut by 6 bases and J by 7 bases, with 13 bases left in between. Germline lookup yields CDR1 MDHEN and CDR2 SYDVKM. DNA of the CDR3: TGTGCCAGCAGAGAGGGAGGTTCCAATTCACCCCTCCACTTT. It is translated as CASREGGSNSPLHF.

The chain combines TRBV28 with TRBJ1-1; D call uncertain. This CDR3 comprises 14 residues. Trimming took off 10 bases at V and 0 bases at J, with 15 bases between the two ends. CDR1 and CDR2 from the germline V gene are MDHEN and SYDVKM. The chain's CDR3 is CATWFSGMNTEAFF. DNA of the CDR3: TGTGCCACCTGGTTCTCCGGGATGAACACTGAAGCTTTCTTT. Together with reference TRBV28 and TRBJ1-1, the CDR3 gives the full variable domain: DVKVTQSSRYLVKRTGEKVFLECVQDMDHENMFWYRQDPGLGLRLIYFSYDVKMKEKGDIPEGYSVSREKKERFSLILESASTNQTSMYLCATWFSGMNTEAFFGQGTRLTVV.

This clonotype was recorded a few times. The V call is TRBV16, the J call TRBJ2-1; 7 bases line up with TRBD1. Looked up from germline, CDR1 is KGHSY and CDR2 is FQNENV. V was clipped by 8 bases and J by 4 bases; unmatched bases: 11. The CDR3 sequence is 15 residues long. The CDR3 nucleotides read TGTGCCAGCCGCTCGGGAAGGGGGCCATACAATGAGCAGTTCTTC. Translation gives CASRSGRGPYNEQFF. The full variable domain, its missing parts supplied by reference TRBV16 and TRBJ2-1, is GEEVAQTPKHLVRGEGQKAKLYCAPIKGHSYVFWYQQVLKNEFKFLISFQNENVFDETGMPKERFSAKCLPNSPCSLEIQATKLEDSAVYFCASRSGRGPYNEQFFGPGTRLTVL.

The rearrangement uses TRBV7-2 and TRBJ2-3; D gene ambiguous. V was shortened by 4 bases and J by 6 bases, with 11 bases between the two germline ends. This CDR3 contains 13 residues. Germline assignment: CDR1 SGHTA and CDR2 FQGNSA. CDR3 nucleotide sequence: TGTGCCAGCAGCTGGAACGGACGGGATACGCAGTATTTT. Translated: CASSWNGRDTQYF.

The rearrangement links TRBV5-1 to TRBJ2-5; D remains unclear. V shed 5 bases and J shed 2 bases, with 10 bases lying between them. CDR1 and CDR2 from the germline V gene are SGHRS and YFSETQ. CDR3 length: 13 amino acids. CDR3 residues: CASRLGPQETQYF. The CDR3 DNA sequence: TGCGCCAGCAGATTAGGACCTCAAGAGACCCAGTACTTC.

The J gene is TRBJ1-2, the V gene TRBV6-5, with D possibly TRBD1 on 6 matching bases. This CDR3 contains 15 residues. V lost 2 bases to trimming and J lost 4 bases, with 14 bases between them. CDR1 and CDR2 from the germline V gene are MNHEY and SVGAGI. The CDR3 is CASSYRKQGTYGYTF. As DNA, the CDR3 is TGTGCCAGCAGTTACCGGAAACAGGGAACCTATGGCTACACCTTC.